This TCR beta chain came from a study of blood T cell repertoires in COVID-19. The germline V gene has CDR1 SGHTA and CDR2 FQGNSA. The length of the CDR3 is 16 residues. V lost 2 bases to trimming and J lost 0 bases; unmatched junction nucleotides: 6. Data came from immunoSEQ multiplex PCR; TCRdb stores just in-frame clones and leaves some out. The sample holds about 160,000 clones, 88% seen once. The J gene is TRBJ1-1, the V gene TRBV7-2, with 7 bases lining up with TRBD1. This receptor was identified in a woman in her forties or fifties who had recovered from COVID-19. The sample comprised PBMCs or T cells enriched from blood (not recorded which). CDR3 bases: TGTGCCAGCAGCTTACTAGGGGGCGGGCTGAACACTGAAGCTTTCTTT. Translating it yields CASSLLGGGLNTEAFF.